A selection of T cell receptor beta chains follows, all from one sample in a study of vaccination effects on CD4 cells after COVID-19. Antigens of these TCRs are unknown. TCRdb keeps only in-frame clones here, not all; method: immunoSEQ multiplex PCR. The table lists about 29,000 clones, about 74% of them singletons, with roughly 15% in the top ten. Specimen: CD4+ T cells from PBMCs cultured with HCoV-OC43 spike peptides, collected after COVID-19 vaccination. The receptors were gathered from a human donor who received a COVID-19 vaccine. Each CDR3 is given with its conserved first and last residue. D genes are given only for firm matches. Expanded clones get a size class; other rows say once, few or many, or leave the size out.

clone_size: NA
j_call: TRBJ2-5
v_call: TRBV7-2
d_call: TRBD2
cdr3_aa: CASSLGGGRTQETQYF
cdr3_nt: TGTGCCAGCAGCTTAGGCGGCGGGAGGACCCAAGAGACCCAGTACTTC

clone_size: NA
j_call: TRBJ2-7
v_call: TRBV7-9
d_call: NA
cdr3_aa: CASSLGSTGKYEQYF
cdr3_nt: TGTGCCAGCAGCCTAGGGTCCACAGGGAAATACGAGCAGTACTTC

clone_size: NA
j_call: TRBJ1-2
v_call: TRBV7-2
d_call: TRBD1
cdr3_aa: CASSFPRGMNYGYTF
cdr3_nt: TGTGCCAGCAGCTTCCCCAGGGGGATGAACTATGGCTACACCTTC

clone_size: NA
j_call: TRBJ2-7
v_call: TRBV4-1
d_call: NA
cdr3_aa: CASSQDQTGYEQYF
cdr3_nt: TGCGCCAGCAGCCAAGATCAGACCGGGTACGAGCAGTACTTC

clone_size: NA
j_call: TRBJ2-7
v_call: TRBV19
d_call: TRBD2
cdr3_aa: CASSTHSGRGYEQYF
cdr3_nt: TGTGCCAGTAGTACTCATAGCGGGAGAGGCTACGAGCAGTACTTC

clone_size: NA
j_call: TRBJ2-3
v_call: TRBV11-2
d_call: NA
cdr3_aa: CASSLGSTQYF
cdr3_nt: TGTGCCAGCAGCTTGGGTTCCACGCAGTATTTT

clone_size: NA
j_call: TRBJ1-1
v_call: TRBV5-4
d_call: NA
cdr3_aa: CASSLSEQHTEAFF
cdr3_nt: TGTGCCAGCAGCTTGTCCGAACAGCACACTGAAGCTTTCTTT

clone_size: few
j_call: TRBJ1-1
v_call: TRBV6-5
d_call: TRBD1
cdr3_aa: CASSWGQGVGSTEAFF
cdr3_nt: TGTGCCAGCAGTTGGGGACAGGGCGTGGGGTCCACTGAAGCTTTCTTT

clone_size: NA
j_call: TRBJ2-1
v_call: TRBV13
d_call: TRBD2
cdr3_aa: CASSWPGLAGGEQFF
cdr3_nt: TGTGCCAGCAGCTGGCCGGGACTAGCGGGAGGCGAGCAGTTCTTC

clone_size: NA
j_call: TRBJ2-7
v_call: TRBV9
d_call: NA
cdr3_aa: CASSVVTSSEQYF
cdr3_nt: TGTGCCAGCAGCGTAGTTACTAGTTCGGAGCAGTACTTC

clone_size: NA
j_call: TRBJ2-5
v_call: TRBV6-2/TRBV6-3
d_call: NA
cdr3_aa: CASSNLGTPHSETQYF
cdr3_nt: TGTGCCAGCAGTAATTTAGGGACTCCTCATTCGGAGACCCAGTACTTC

clone_size: NA
j_call: TRBJ2-5
v_call: TRBV2
d_call: NA
cdr3_aa: CASSRLPGQGETQYF
cdr3_nt: TGTGCCAGCAGTAGATTACCGGGACAAGGCGAGACCCAGTACTTC

clone_size: NA
j_call: TRBJ1-5
v_call: TRBV19
d_call: TRBD1
cdr3_aa: CASSQGQGGQPQHF
cdr3_nt: TGTGCCAGTAGCCAGGGACAGGGGGGTCAGCCCCAGCATTTT

clone_size: NA
j_call: TRBJ2-1
v_call: TRBV18
d_call: TRBD2
cdr3_aa: CASSPRREGYNEQFF
cdr3_nt: TGTGCCAGCTCACCAAGGCGGGAGGGTTACAATGAGCAGTTCTTC

clone_size: NA
j_call: TRBJ2-3
v_call: TRBV11-3
d_call: NA
cdr3_aa: CASSLGRGVYADTQYF
cdr3_nt: TGTGCCAGCAGCTTAGGTCGCGGGGTGTACGCAGATACGCAGTATTTT

clone_size: few
j_call: TRBJ1-1
v_call: TRBV5-6
d_call: NA
cdr3_aa: CASSLAGGTRTEAFF
cdr3_nt: TGTGCCAGCAGCTTGGCCGGGGGGACCCGGACTGAAGCTTTCTTT

clone_size: NA
j_call: TRBJ2-3
v_call: TRBV7-9
d_call: TRBD1
cdr3_aa: CASSFGQGGDTQYF
cdr3_nt: TGTGCCAGCAGCTTCGGACAGGGCGGAGATACGCAGTATTTT

clone_size: NA
j_call: TRBJ2-7
v_call: TRBV11-2
d_call: TRBD1
cdr3_aa: CASSLALTGGVYEQYF
cdr3_nt: TGTGCCAGCAGCTTAGCCCTGACAGGGGGTGTCTACGAGCAGTACTTC

clone_size: NA
j_call: TRBJ2-1
v_call: TRBV9
d_call: TRBD2
cdr3_aa: CASSARGTSGGSSYNEQFF
cdr3_nt: TGTGCCAGCAGCGCGAGGGGGACTAGCGGGGGGAGCTCCTACAATGAGCAGTTCTTC

clone_size: NA
j_call: TRBJ2-3
v_call: TRBV7-2
d_call: TRBD2
cdr3_aa: CASSWTSGGVGQYF
cdr3_nt: TGTGCCAGCAGCTGGACTAGCGGGGGGGTGGGGCAGTATTTT

clone_size: NA
j_call: TRBJ2-5
v_call: TRBV24-1
d_call: NA
cdr3_aa: CATSDSGKETQYF
cdr3_nt: TGTGCCACCAGTGATTCAGGGAAGGAGACCCAGTACTTC

clone_size: NA
j_call: TRBJ2-1
v_call: TRBV5-4
d_call: NA
cdr3_aa: CASSLEVGVRGNEQFF
cdr3_nt: TGTGCCAGCAGCTTGGAAGTCGGGGTGAGGGGCAATGAGCAGTTCTTC

clone_size: once
j_call: TRBJ1-5
v_call: TRBV2
d_call: NA
cdr3_aa: CASSKGRLLYSNQPQHF
cdr3_nt: TGTGCCAGCAGTAAAGGACGGCTACTCTATAGCAATCAGCCCCAGCATTTT

clone_size: NA
j_call: TRBJ1-1
v_call: TRBV2
d_call: TRBD1
cdr3_aa: CASSDGAGGGLNTEAFF
cdr3_nt: TGTGCCAGCAGTGATGGGGCAGGGGGCGGGTTGAACACTGAAGCTTTCTTT

clone_size: NA
j_call: TRBJ2-3
v_call: TRBV5-1
d_call: TRBD1
cdr3_aa: CASSLARGPDTQYF
cdr3_nt: TGCGCCAGCAGCTTGGCCAGGGGGCCAGATACGCAGTATTTT

clone_size: NA
j_call: TRBJ1-6
v_call: TRBV14
d_call: TRBD1
cdr3_aa: CASSQSSGGLSPLHF
cdr3_nt: TGTGCCAGCAGCCAATCCTCAGGGGGCCTATCACCCCTCCACTTT

clone_size: NA
j_call: TRBJ1-4
v_call: TRBV23-1
d_call: NA
cdr3_aa: CASSQSLVHPYRVARCLEKLFF
cdr3_nt: TGCGCCAGCAGTCAATCCTTGGTCCACCCATACAGGGTAGCTCGGTGTTTGGAAAAACTGTTTTTT

clone_size: NA
j_call: TRBJ1-5
v_call: TRBV7-8
d_call: NA
cdr3_aa: CASSFDRQGGQPQHF
cdr3_nt: TGTGCCAGCAGCTTTGATAGGCAGGGTGGCCAGCCCCAGCATTTT

clone_size: NA
j_call: TRBJ2-1
v_call: TRBV24-1
d_call: NA
cdr3_aa: CATREGSGSLHEQFF
cdr3_nt: TGTGCCACAAGAGAAGGGTCCGGCTCTCTGCATGAGCAGTTCTTC

clone_size: once
j_call: TRBJ2-6
v_call: TRBV4-1
d_call: NA
cdr3_aa: CASSPTSPRANVLTF
cdr3_nt: TGCGCCAGCAGCCCAACATCGCCCAGGGCCAACGTCCTGACTTTC

clone_size: few
j_call: TRBJ1-2
v_call: TRBV2
d_call: NA
cdr3_aa: CASSRSTAGYGYTF
cdr3_nt: TGTGCCAGCAGTAGGTCGACAGCCGGCTATGGCTACACCTTC

clone_size: NA
j_call: TRBJ2-5
v_call: TRBV5-1
d_call: TRBD2
cdr3_aa: CASSLAQGLAGVETQYF
cdr3_nt: TGCGCCAGCAGCTTGGCCCAGGGACTAGCGGGAGTAGAGACCCAGTACTTC

clone_size: NA
j_call: TRBJ2-3
v_call: TRBV7-9
d_call: TRBD2
cdr3_aa: CASSLTSGRSPDTQYF
cdr3_nt: TGTGCCAGCAGCTTGACTAGCGGGAGGTCTCCAGATACGCAGTATTTT

clone_size: NA
j_call: TRBJ2-1
v_call: TRBV5-1
d_call: NA
cdr3_aa: CASSMVGEQFF
cdr3_nt: TGCGCCAGCAGCATGGTCGGGGAGCAGTTCTTC

clone_size: NA
j_call: TRBJ1-4
v_call: TRBV6-5
d_call: TRBD1
cdr3_aa: CASSLDRFATNEKLFF
cdr3_nt: TGTGCCAGCAGTTTGGACAGGTTTGCAACTAATGAAAAACTGTTTTTT

clone_size: NA
j_call: TRBJ1-5
v_call: TRBV27
d_call: TRBD1
cdr3_aa: CASSVRDRAGQPQHF
cdr3_nt: TGTGCCAGCAGTGTCCGGGACAGGGCCGGTCAGCCCCAGCATTTT

clone_size: NA
j_call: TRBJ2-2
v_call: TRBV5-1
d_call: NA
cdr3_aa: CASSGAASLYTGELFF
cdr3_nt: TGCGCCAGCAGCGGAGCCGCTAGCCTTTACACCGGGGAGCTGTTTTTT

clone_size: NA
j_call: TRBJ1-3
v_call: TRBV18
d_call: NA
cdr3_aa: CASSTQTVSGNTIYF
cdr3_nt: TGTGCCAGCTCAACCCAGACAGTCTCTGGAAACACCATATATTTT

clone_size: once
j_call: TRBJ2-1
v_call: TRBV12-5
d_call: TRBD2
cdr3_aa: CASGLAPLAGAYNEQFF
cdr3_nt: TGTGCTAGTGGTTTGGCCCCATTAGCGGGGGCTTACAATGAGCAGTTCTTC

clone_size: NA
j_call: TRBJ2-1
v_call: TRBV3-1/TRBV3-2
d_call: TRBD2
cdr3_aa: CASSQVYLAGGPGVNEQFF
cdr3_nt: TGTGCCAGCAGCCAAGTCTATCTAGCGGGAGGGCCAGGTGTAAATGAGCAGTTCTTC

clone_size: NA
j_call: TRBJ1-1
v_call: TRBV10-3
d_call: TRBD1
cdr3_aa: CAISTGQGDTEAFF
cdr3_nt: TGTGCCATCAGTACGGGACAGGGTGACACTGAAGCTTTCTTT

clone_size: NA
j_call: TRBJ1-1
v_call: TRBV5-6
d_call: NA
cdr3_aa: CASSRPFGTEAFF
cdr3_nt: TGTGCCAGCAGCAGGCCTTTCGGAACTGAAGCTTTCTTT

clone_size: NA
j_call: TRBJ2-2
v_call: TRBV7-2
d_call: NA
cdr3_aa: CASSGETANTGELFF
cdr3_nt: TGTGCCAGCAGCGGGGAGACAGCGAACACCGGGGAGCTGTTTTTT